The subject of this entry is one TCR beta chain. Antigen: not known. TCRdb processed the 5' RACE reads again and assigns one entry to each CDR3 protein, with no DNA. The sample table sets out a few hundred thousand distinct CDR3 sequences. The sample belongs to a study of T cells expressing NK-cell markers. Study information: The TCR beta repertoires were obtained from sorted CD3+CD56+NKG2C+, CD3+CD56+NKG2C- and CD3+CD56-NKG2C+ T cells.

Study-level points and caveats: NKG2C+ dominant clonotypes from roughly 6 donors made up about 1.0-7.0% of CD8+ T cells.

The CDR3 spans 13 residues. Germline V lookup: CDR1 SGHVS, CDR2 FNYEAQ. This TCR derives from a man aged 18-30 years in good health. V gene TRBV7-6 combines with J gene TRBJ2-5; TCRdb's D call of TRBD1 is untestable without DNA. The sequenced sample consisted of blood T cells: a sorted CD56 or NKG2C T cell subset, CD4+ or CD8+ T cells, or bulk PBMC T cells (not recorded which). The CDR3 sequence: CASSYTPGETQYF.